This T cell receptor (beta chain) was identified during a study of tumor-infiltrating lymphocytes in oesophageal squamous cell carcinoma. Using its own MiXCR run on the PCR reads, TCRdb lists one record per CDR3 protein. The data contain about 12,000 distinct CDR3 sequences, around 59% of them singletons. This clonotype was recorded a few times. Germline V gene sequence: CDR1 SGHVT, CDR2 SQSDAQ. The CDR3 has 15 amino acids. Sequencing was carried out using esophageal tumor tissue. The clonotype comes from a female donor with esophageal squamous cell carcinoma. V is TRBV7-4 and J is TRBJ2-4, with TRBD2 matching over 8 bases. TRBJ2-1 matches the DNA end more closely, so the J call is doubtful. DNA for the CDR3: TGTGCCAGCAGCCTACCCGGGACTAGGGACAATGAGCAGTTCTTC. Its translation: CASSLPGTRDNEQFF.